This T cell receptor beta chain was obtained from a study of T cell clones after liver transplantation. The table lists this clone with a count of one. Germline V CDR1 and CDR2: SNHLY, FYNNEI. This CDR3 region has 12 residues. The V and J ends lost 8 bases and 7 bases, in that order; junction bases with no gene match: 7. Using immunoSEQ multiplex PCR, the repertoire was profiled, and TCRdb retains in-frame clones only, with some absent. The sample includes 90,000 to 120,000 clones, roughly 80% of them seen just once. This receptor was obtained from a human donor who received a liver transplant. The sequencing used CD4+ T cells from blood, collected before liver transplant. The chain has TRBV2 and TRBJ2-5; TRBD2 matches 7 bases. In DNA, the CDR3 is TGTGCCAGCGGCGGGGGAGCAGGGACCCAGTACTTC. Its protein is CASGGGAGTQYF.